This TCR beta chain is from a study of OX40 agonist ivuxolimab in advanced cancers. The table came from immunoSEQ multiplex PCR; TCRdb's copy has only in-frame clones and leaves some out. The profile shows 60,000 to 100,000 clones, 75% to 90% of them singletons. CDR1 and CDR2 (germline): SGHRS, YFSETQ. V shed 3 bases and J shed 11 bases, with 17 bases lying between them. The length of the CDR3 is 13 residues. This sample comprised CD4+ or CD8+ T cells sorted from blood, obtained in a trial of the OX40 agonist ivuxolimab. The sequence was collected from an adult with an advanced solid tumor such as melanoma, head and neck, liver or kidney cancer. The V gene is TRBV5-1, the J gene TRBJ1-1, with a weak D call TRBD1 (5 bases). CDR3 in DNA: TGCGCCAGCAGCTCAATTTTGGACACGGAGGCTTTCTTT. Protein: CASSSILDTEAFF.